Below are 9 T cell receptor beta chains sequenced from a single sample in a study of T cells in narcolepsy listed by TCRdb under 2018. The library came from the immunoSEQ multiplex PCR assay. The source is immuneACCESS, and TCRdb retained only in-frame sequences with V and J called. Part of the clones is not carried over; for the studies checked, unresolved V genes explain less than half of this, and the remainder is unexplained. The sample records roughly 32,000 clones, roughly 82% of which are singletons. Together, the top ten hold less than 1.2% of the sample. Sequencing used CD45RA- memory CD4+ T cells from PBMCs. The cell subset or site label of this sample denotes: memory T cells sorted ex vivo from peripheral blood. These receptor sequences come from a human donor with narcolepsy.

This chain connects TRBV5-4 to TRBJ1-5, with D unclear. The CDR3 length is 12 residues. In germline, CDR1 is SGHNT, CDR2 YYREEE (reference sequence). The ends were cut back, 3 bases at V and 6 bases at J, with 7 bases in the middle. The CDR3 spells CASSYDSQPQHF. The DNA for the CDR3 is TGTGCCAGCAGCTATGATAGTCAGCCCCAGCATTTT.

The chain employs TRBV4-1 and TRBJ2-5; D remains ambiguous. Trimming stripped 3 bases from V and 5 bases from J, with 13 bases between. From germline, CDR1 is MGHRA and CDR2 YSYEKL. The CDR3 is 14 residues long. The chain's CDR3 is CASSQQELGETQYF. The CDR3 DNA follows: TGCGCCAGCAGCCAGCAAGAATTGGGGGAGACCCAGTACTTC.

This clone was seen more than once but under ten times. The chain couples TRBV5-6 to TRBJ1-3, with D unresolved. CDR1 SGHDT and CDR2 YYEEEE come from the germline V gene. The CDR3 totals 15 residues. Trimming pared 0 bases from V and 0 bases from J, leaving 7 bases between. CDR3 DNA sequence: TGTGCCAGCAGCTTGGTGCACAACTCTGGAAACACCATATATTTT. Protein product: CASSLVHNSGNTIYF.

J is TRBJ1-1 and V is TRBV28; D gene unclear. The V end lost 2 bases, the J end lost 6 bases, and 7 bases lay between the germline ends. The CDR3 totals 12 residues. From germline, CDR1 is MDHEN and CDR2 SYDVKM. The CDR3 protein is CASSLTVSEAFF. CDR3 coding DNA: TGTGCCAGCAGTTTAACGGTATCTGAAGCTTTCTTT. The entire variable domain, with the rest obtained from reference TRBV28 and TRBJ1-1, is as follows: DVKVTQSSRYLVKRTGEKVFLECVQDMDHENMFWYRQDPGLGLRLIYFSYDVKMKEKGDIPEGYSVSREKKERFSLILESASTNQTSMYLCASSLTVSEAFFGQGTRLTVV.

This rearrangement joins TRBV6-1 to TRBJ2-2, with D possibly matching TRBD2 (6 bases). V gave up 2 bases and J gave up 4 bases, with 11 bases separating them. There are 15 residues in the CDR3. Germline V CDR1 and CDR2: MNHNS, SASEGT. CDR3 amino acids: CASSELEGSTGELFF. CDR3 sequence (DNA): TGTGCCAGCAGTGAATTGGAGGGGAGCACCGGGGAGCTGTTTTTT.

The rearrangement links TRBV7-9 to TRBJ2-3; 11 nucleotides agree with TRBD1. This CDR3 spans 16 amino acids. Trimming took 5 bases from V and 5 from J; bases not matched to a gene: 9. CDR1 and CDR2 (germline): SEHNR, FQNEAQ (reference sequence). The CDR3 loop is CASSGLLGQGVDTQYF. CDR3 DNA: TGTGCCAGCAGCGGTCTATTGGGACAGGGGGTAGATACGCAGTATTTT. Drawing the rest from reference TRBV7-9 and TRBJ2-3, the complete variable domain is DTGVSQNPRHKITKRGQNVTFRCDPISEHNRLYWYRQTLGQGPEFLTYFQNEAQLEKSRLLSDRFSAERPKGSFSTLEIQRTEQGDSAMYLCASSGLLGQGVDTQYFGPGTRLTVL.

This clone was seen a single time. The chain employs TRBV6-6 and TRBJ1-6, with D hard to call. Trimming left V 0 bases short and J 6 bases short, with 9 bases between. Looked up from germline, CDR1 is MNHNY and CDR2 is SVGAGI (reference sequence). CDR3 length equals 15 residues. The CDR3: CASSYSRAGNSPLHF. As DNA, the CDR3 is TGTGCCAGCAGTTACTCCCGGGCCGGTAATTCACCCCTCCACTTT.

The chain carries TRBV28 and TRBJ2-7; D possibly corresponds to TRBD1 (6 bases). V was clipped by 5 bases and J by 4 bases, with 15 bases between them. The CDR3 contains 14 residues. CDR1 is MDHEN and CDR2 is SYDVKM in the germline V gene. The CDR3 nucleotides read TGTGCCAGCAGTCTAGACGGGACAATGTACGAGCAGTACTTC. Encoded protein: CASSLDGTMYEQYF.

The V gene is TRBV6-4, the J gene TRBJ2-5; 9 bases are shared with TRBD1. Per germline, CDR1 MRHNA and CDR2 SNTAGT. The CDR3 is 15 residues long. V dropped 3 bases and J dropped 3; count of bases not matched to a gene: 5. The DNA for the CDR3 is TGTGCCAGCAGTGAGCGACAGGGGGGAGAAGAGACCCAGTACTTC. Protein sequence: CASSERQGGEETQYF.